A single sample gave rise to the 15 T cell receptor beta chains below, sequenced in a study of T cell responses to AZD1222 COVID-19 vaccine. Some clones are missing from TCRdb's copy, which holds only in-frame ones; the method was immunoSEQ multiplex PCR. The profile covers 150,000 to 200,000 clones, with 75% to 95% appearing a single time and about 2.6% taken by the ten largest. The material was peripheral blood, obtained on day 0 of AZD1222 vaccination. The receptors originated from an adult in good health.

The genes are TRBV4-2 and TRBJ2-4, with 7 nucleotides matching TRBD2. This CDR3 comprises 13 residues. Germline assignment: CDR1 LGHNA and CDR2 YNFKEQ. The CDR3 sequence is CVERREAKNIQYF. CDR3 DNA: TGTGTCGAGAGGCGGGAGGCCAAAAACATTCAGTACTTC.

CDR3 nucleotide sequence: TGTGCCAGCAGCAAAGGGTGTGGAGGAATTAATTCACCCCTCCACTTT. Translation gives CASSKGCGGINSPLHF. The chain carries TRBV21-1 and TRBJ1-6. TRBV21-1 is noted as a pseudogene. This CDR3 contains 16 residues.

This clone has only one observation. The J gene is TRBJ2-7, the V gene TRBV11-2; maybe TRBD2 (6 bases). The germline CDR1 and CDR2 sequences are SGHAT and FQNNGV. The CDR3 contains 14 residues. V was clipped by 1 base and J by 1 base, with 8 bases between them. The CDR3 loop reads CASSLGLASYEQYF. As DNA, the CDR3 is TGTGCCAGCAGCTTAGGCCTAGCGTCCTACGAGCAGTACTTC.

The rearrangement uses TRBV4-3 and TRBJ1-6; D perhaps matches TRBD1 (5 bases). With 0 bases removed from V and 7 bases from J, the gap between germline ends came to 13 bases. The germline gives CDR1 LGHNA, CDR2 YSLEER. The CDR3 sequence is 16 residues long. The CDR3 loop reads CASSQELAGTNSPLHF. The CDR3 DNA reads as TGCGCCAGCAGCCAAGAATTGGCAGGGACCAATTCACCCCTCCACTTT.

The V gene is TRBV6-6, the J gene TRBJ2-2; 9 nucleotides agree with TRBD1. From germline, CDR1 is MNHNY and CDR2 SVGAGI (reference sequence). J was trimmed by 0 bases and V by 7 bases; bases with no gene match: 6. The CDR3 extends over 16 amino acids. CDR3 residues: CASTERQGANTGELFF. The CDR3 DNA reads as TGTGCCAGCACCGAGAGACAGGGGGCGAACACCGGGGAGCTGTTTTTT.

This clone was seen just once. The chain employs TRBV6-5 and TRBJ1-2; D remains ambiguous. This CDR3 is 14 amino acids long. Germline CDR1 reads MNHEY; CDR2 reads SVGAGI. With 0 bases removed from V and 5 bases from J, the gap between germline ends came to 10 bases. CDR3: CASSYSMSQYGYTF. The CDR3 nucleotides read TGTGCCAGCAGTTACTCCATGTCTCAGTATGGCTACACCTTC.

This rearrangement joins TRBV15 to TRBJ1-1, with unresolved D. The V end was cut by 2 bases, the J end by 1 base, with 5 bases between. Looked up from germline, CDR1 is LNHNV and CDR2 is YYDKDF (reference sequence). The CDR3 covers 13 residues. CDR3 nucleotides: TGTGCCACCAGCAGACAGAAGAACACTGAAGCTTTCTTT. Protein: CATSRQKNTEAFF.

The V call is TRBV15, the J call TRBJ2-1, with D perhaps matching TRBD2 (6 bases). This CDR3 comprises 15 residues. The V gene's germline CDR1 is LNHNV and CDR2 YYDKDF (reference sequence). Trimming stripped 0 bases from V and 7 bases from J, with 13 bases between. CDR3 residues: CATSREGGAGNEQFF. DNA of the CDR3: TGTGCCACCAGCAGAGAGGGGGGTGCTGGGAATGAGCAGTTCTTC. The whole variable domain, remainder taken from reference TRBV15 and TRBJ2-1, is DAMVIQNPRYQVTQFGKPVTLSCSQTLNHNVMYWYQQKSSQAPKLLFHYYDKDFNNEADTPDNFQSRRPNTSFCFLDIRSPGLGDTAMYLCATSREGGAGNEQFFGPGTRLTVL.

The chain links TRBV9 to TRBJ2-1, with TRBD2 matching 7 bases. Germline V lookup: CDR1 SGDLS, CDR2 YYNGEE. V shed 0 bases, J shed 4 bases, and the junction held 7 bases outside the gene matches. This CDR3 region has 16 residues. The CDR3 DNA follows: TGTGCCAGCAGCGTAGGTAGCGGGTCCGGGTACAATGAGCAGTTCTTC. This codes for CASSVGSGSGYNEQFF.

CDR3 nucleotides: TGTGCCAGCAGCGTAGACGGGGCAGATACGCAGTATTTT. Encoded protein: CASSVDGADTQYF. The chain joins TRBV9 to TRBJ2-3; D might be TRBD2 (5 bases). V was shortened by 0 bases and J by 4 bases, with 6 bases between the two germline ends. The length of the CDR3 is 13 residues. The germline gives CDR1 SGDLS, CDR2 YYNGEE.

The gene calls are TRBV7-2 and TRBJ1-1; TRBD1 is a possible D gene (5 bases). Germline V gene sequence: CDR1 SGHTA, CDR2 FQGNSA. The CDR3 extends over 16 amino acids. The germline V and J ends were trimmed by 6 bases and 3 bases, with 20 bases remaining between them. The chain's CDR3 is CASSPRGGSQDTEAFF. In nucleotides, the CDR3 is TGTGCCAGCAGTCCCCGGGGGGGATCTCAGGACACTGAAGCTTTCTTT.

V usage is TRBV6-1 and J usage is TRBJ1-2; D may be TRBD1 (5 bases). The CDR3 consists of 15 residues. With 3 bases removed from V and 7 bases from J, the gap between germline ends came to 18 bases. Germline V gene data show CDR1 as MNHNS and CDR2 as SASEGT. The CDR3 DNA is TGTGCCAGCAGTGAGGGACCCCTTCGATCGGTTGGCTACACCTTC. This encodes CASSEGPLRSVGYTF.

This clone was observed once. DNA for the CDR3: TGTGCCAGCAGCGGGAGGGCTGGTGGCAATCAGCCCCAGCATTTT. It codes for CASSGRAGGNQPQHF. The V and J genes are TRBV7-2 and TRBJ1-5; D remains ambiguous. Trimming took off 5 bases at V and 2 bases at J, with 13 bases between the two ends. This CDR3 contains 15 residues. Germline CDR1 and CDR2: SGHTA and FQGNSA.

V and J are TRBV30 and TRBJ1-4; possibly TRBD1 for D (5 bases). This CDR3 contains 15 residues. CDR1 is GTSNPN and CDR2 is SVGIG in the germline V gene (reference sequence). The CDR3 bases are TGTGCACAAACCCGTAAGGGGCCAACTAATGAAAAACTGTTTTTT. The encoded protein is CAQTRKGPTNEKLFF.

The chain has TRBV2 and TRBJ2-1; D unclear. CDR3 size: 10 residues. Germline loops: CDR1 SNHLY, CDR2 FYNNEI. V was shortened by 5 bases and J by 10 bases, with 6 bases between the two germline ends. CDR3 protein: CASSLGEQFF. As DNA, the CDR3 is TGTGCCAGCAGTTTAGGAGAGCAGTTCTTC.